A selection of T cell receptor beta chains follows, all from one sample in a study of blood T cell repertoires in COVID-19. Profiled with immunoSEQ multiplex PCR; TCRdb holds only in-frame clones, not every one. This table has tens of thousands of clones, approximately 86% appearing once. The sample taken for sequencing was peripheral blood. The receptors derive from a man aged 45-65 years with active or convalescent COVID-19. The CDR3 runs from the conserved cysteine through the conserved F or W.

j_gene: TRBJ2-5
v_gene: TRBV6-8
CDR3aa: CASSYSIRGRETQYF

j_gene: TRBJ2-1
v_gene: TRBV5-1
CDR3aa: CASRGTGSGEQFF

j_gene: TRBJ2-7
v_gene: TRBV11-3
CDR3aa: CASSPRFSPYEQYF

j_gene: TRBJ2-7
v_gene: TRBV10-3
CDR3aa: CAISWDRDDEQYF

j_gene: TRBJ2-5
v_gene: TRBV11-3
CDR3aa: CASSLGGEETQYF

j_gene: TRBJ1-5
v_gene: TRBV24-1
CDR3aa: CATSPHGGLGNQPQHF

j_gene: TRBJ1-4
v_gene: TRBV28
CDR3aa: CASSWRAEKLFF

j_gene: TRBJ2-3
v_gene: TRBV5-1
CDR3aa: CASALVATDTQYF

j_gene: TRBJ2-7
v_gene: TRBV7-9
CDR3aa: CASSLGQGGAQYF

j_gene: TRBJ1-1
v_gene: TRBV28
CDR3aa: CASSSQGGAFF

j_gene: TRBJ1-2
v_gene: TRBV5-4
CDR3aa: CASSSRTGGFGYTF

j_gene: TRBJ2-7
v_gene: TRBV21-1
CDR3aa: CASSKRTGGKNRNYEQYF

j_gene: TRBJ2-2
v_gene: TRBV7-2
CDR3aa: CASSQSGNTGELFF

j_gene: TRBJ2-7
v_gene: TRBV6-5
CDR3aa: CASSYGGQYYEQYF

j_gene: TRBJ1-5
v_gene: TRBV6-2/TRBV6-3
CDR3aa: CASSYSAQGQPQHF

j_gene: TRBJ2-1
v_gene: TRBV7-2
CDR3aa: CASSRSGGAPNEQFF

j_gene: TRBJ1-2
v_gene: TRBV29-1
CDR3aa: CSVDGQGEFYGYTF

j_gene: TRBJ1-2
v_gene: TRBV13
CDR3aa: CASSRDRPNYGYTF

j_gene: TRBJ2-5
v_gene: TRBV5-1
CDR3aa: CASRFLSGGQETQYF

j_gene: TRBJ2-2
v_gene: TRBV3-1/TRBV3-2
CDR3aa: CASSPYLLAGTGELFF

j_gene: TRBJ2-7
v_gene: TRBV10-1
CDR3aa: CASSESGTGSYEQYF

j_gene: TRBJ1-1
v_gene: TRBV11-2
CDR3aa: CASSLSQGVAEAFF

j_gene: TRBJ1-4
v_gene: TRBV5-4
CDR3aa: CASSLDQVGEKLFF

j_gene: TRBJ2-2
v_gene: TRBV10-3
CDR3aa: CAASGGPNTGELFF

j_gene: TRBJ2-5
v_gene: TRBV20-1
CDR3aa: CSASRGQGETQYF